Detailed here is one T cell receptor beta chain. Its antigen is not identified. The sample comes from a study of identical twins. Study-level results: The authors noted that invariant MAIT and iNKT cells could partly confound zero-insertion analyses. Reduced insertions were recorded for abundant cord blood beta clonotypes, with no such pattern in memory repertoires.

One entry per CDR3 protein results from TCRdb running MiXCR on the 5' RACE reads. The table lists just under 550,000 distinct CDR3 sequences, 13% to 15% of them singletons. Only healthy Caucasians were enrolled as donors. The CDR3 sequence is 16 residues long. The germline V gene has CDR1 SGHRS and CDR2 YFSETQ. V was pared by 4 bases and J by 2 bases, with 15 bases between. These data also featured in a second study, about yellow fever vaccine responses in identical twins.

The chain combines TRBV5-1 with TRBJ1-4; perhaps TRBD1 as D (6 bases). Specimen: CD4+ T cells sorted from blood. This TCR was sampled from a woman aged 18-29 years in good health. The CDR3 region is CASSPTVGGTNEKLFF. In DNA, the CDR3 is TGCGCCAGCAGCCCCACGGTGGGGGGCACTAATGAAAAACTGTTTTTT.